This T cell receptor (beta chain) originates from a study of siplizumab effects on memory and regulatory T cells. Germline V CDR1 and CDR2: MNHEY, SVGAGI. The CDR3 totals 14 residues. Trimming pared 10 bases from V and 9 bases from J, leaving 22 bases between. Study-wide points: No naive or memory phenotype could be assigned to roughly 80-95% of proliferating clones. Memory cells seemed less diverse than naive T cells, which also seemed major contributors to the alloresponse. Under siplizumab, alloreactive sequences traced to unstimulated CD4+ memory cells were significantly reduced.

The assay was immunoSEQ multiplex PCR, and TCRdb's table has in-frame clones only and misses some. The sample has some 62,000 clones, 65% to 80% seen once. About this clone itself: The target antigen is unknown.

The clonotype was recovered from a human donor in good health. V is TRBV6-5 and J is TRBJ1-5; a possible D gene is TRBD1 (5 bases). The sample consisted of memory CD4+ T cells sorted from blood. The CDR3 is CATQKSRVLGPQHF. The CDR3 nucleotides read TGTGCCACCCAAAAATCCAGGGTCCTTGGGCCCCAGCATTTT.